The clone carrying this T cell receptor (beta chain) was recorded only once. Its antigen remains unknown. The data stem from a study of shared clonotypes between healthy human individuals. Study-wide results and limits: Naive subsets typically showed greater estimated richness than memory subsets.

Data came from immunoSEQ multiplex PCR; TCRdb stores just in-frame clones and leaves some out. The table has some 980,000 clones, more than 75% seen once. HIV-negative, healthy adults without recent acute infections or vaccinations were the donors. Trimming removed 3 bases from V and 2 bases from J, with 16 bases in between. Germline V lookup: CDR1 SGHNT, CDR2 YYREEE (reference sequence). The CDR3 contains 16 residues. The receptor was isolated from a man aged 18 to 29 in good health. The chain has TRBV5-4 and TRBJ2-3, with TRBD1 as a possible D gene (6 bases). Sequenced input: memory CD4+ T cells sorted from blood. The subset denotes: CD45RA-negative fraction. CDR3 residues: CASSSYRDTDTDTQYF. The DNA of the CDR3 is TGTGCCAGCAGCTCGTACCGGGACACAGACACAGATACGCAGTATTTT.